What follows is one T cell receptor (beta chain) and its context. Per the original data handling: Amplification from reference gene primers served as the basis for estimated nucleated cell counts. Clones were sequenced by immunoSEQ multiplex PCR, and TCRdb holds only the in-frame ones, with some missing. V, J and clone size are taken as reported in that table, and D and trimming were inferred from the DNA itself. The sample contains more than 250,000 clones, 70% to 90% of which appear only once. Germline V CDR1 and CDR2: MNHEY, SVGAGI. V lost 2 bases and J lost 5; bases outside the gene matches: 6. The CDR3 consists of 15 residues. This sample stems from a study of blood T cell repertoires in COVID-19. Study information: Spain, Italy and the United States supplied samples that represented acute and convalescent COVID-19. T cells, B-cell-depleted T cells, or PBMCs provided the cDNA or gDNA that served as material.

Specimen: peripheral blood. The chain carries TRBV6-5 and TRBJ2-1; TRBD1 aligns across 7 bases. This clonotype was obtained from a woman aged 25 to 39 who had recovered from COVID-19. The CDR3 sequence is CASSYAFDRDNEQFF. CDR3 nucleotides: TGTGCCAGCAGTTACGCGTTCGACAGGGACAATGAGCAGTTCTTC.